A selection of T cell receptor beta chains follows, all from one sample in a study of cytotoxic CD8 clonotypes in ibrutinib-treated CLL. Sequencing used immunoSEQ multiplex PCR; TCRdb keeps in-frame clones, though not all of them. The top ten clones hold about 5.8% of a sample with 250,000 to 350,000 clones, more than 70% of them seen once. Material: PBMCs, obtained at disease progression, from a patient treated with ibrutinib. These receptors were collected from a human donor with chronic lymphocytic leukemia. Each CDR3 is given without its conserved first and last residue. Each record gives: J gene, V gene, CDR3 protein.

J gene: TRBJ1-6
V gene: TRBV5-1
CDR3 protein: ASSFRTGWDSPLH

J gene: TRBJ1-1
V gene: TRBV19
CDR3 protein: ASSIGGATEAF

J gene: TRBJ1-2
V gene: TRBV7-8
CDR3 protein: ASSLAGFNNYGYT

J gene: TRBJ1-5
V gene: TRBV15
CDR3 protein: ATSSTNQPQH

J gene: TRBJ1-2
V gene: TRBV2
CDR3 protein: ASEDRGANYGYT

J gene: TRBJ1-1
V gene: TRBV27
CDR3 protein: ASSFRVGTEAF

J gene: TRBJ2-1
V gene: TRBV6-5
CDR3 protein: ASSYPKLAGGSEQF

J gene: TRBJ1-5
V gene: TRBV9
CDR3 protein: ASSAGGSNQPQH

J gene: TRBJ2-7
V gene: TRBV19
CDR3 protein: ASSLGTGGGYEQY

J gene: TRBJ2-2
V gene: TRBV19
CDR3 protein: ASSRLQGSFTGELF

J gene: TRBJ2-6
V gene: TRBV7-2
CDR3 protein: ASSLSVSGIRSGANVLT

J gene: TRBJ2-3
V gene: TRBV10-3
CDR3 protein: AIRRGFGTDTQY

J gene: TRBJ2-7
V gene: TRBV11-2
CDR3 protein: ASSQLAGGPYEQY

J gene: TRBJ1-1
V gene: TRBV2
CDR3 protein: ASSEWGPGTEAF

J gene: TRBJ1-2
V gene: TRBV10-3
CDR3 protein: AISDLLWENYGYT

J gene: TRBJ2-2
V gene: TRBV7-9
CDR3 protein: ASRYGSWDTGELF

J gene: TRBJ1-2
V gene: TRBV4-3
CDR3 protein: ASSQDAWDYGYT

J gene: TRBJ2-7
V gene: TRBV2
CDR3 protein: ASSVRYGGSYEQY

J gene: TRBJ2-3
V gene: TRBV25-1
CDR3 protein: ASSALWDSGDTQY

J gene: TRBJ1-2
V gene: TRBV7-9
CDR3 protein: ASSLAAGGNYGYT

J gene: TRBJ2-7
V gene: TRBV2
CDR3 protein: ASSLRGPSYEQY

J gene: TRBJ2-1
V gene: TRBV7-2
CDR3 protein: ASRLESGTVSSYNEQF

J gene: TRBJ2-1
V gene: TRBV6-5
CDR3 protein: ASSSLRREQF

J gene: TRBJ1-5
V gene: TRBV4-2
CDR3 protein: ASSQDGTGPSNQPQH

J gene: TRBJ2-1
V gene: TRBV19
CDR3 protein: ASSIVAGEYNEQF

J gene: TRBJ2-7
V gene: TRBV5-4
CDR3 protein: ASSLAGGGTTYEQY

J gene: TRBJ2-5
V gene: TRBV28
CDR3 protein: ASSPHLQETQY

J gene: TRBJ2-7
V gene: TRBV11-3
CDR3 protein: ASSHRTGAEQY

J gene: TRBJ2-7
V gene: TRBV28
CDR3 protein: ASSLSAVGVLIYEQY

J gene: TRBJ2-5
V gene: TRBV12-5
CDR3 protein: ASGLVLGLAGRETQY

J gene: TRBJ1-2
V gene: TRBV18
CDR3 protein: ASSPTGLRLWNGYT

J gene: TRBJ1-1
V gene: TRBV5-1
CDR3 protein: ASRSGMVNTEAF

J gene: TRBJ1-2
V gene: TRBV28
CDR3 protein: ASQGTAPLANYGYT

J gene: TRBJ2-7
V gene: TRBV5-1
CDR3 protein: ASSLSPRPGQGHYEQY

J gene: TRBJ2-7
V gene: TRBV6-4
CDR3 protein: ARPDGYEQY

J gene: TRBJ2-1
V gene: TRBV7-3
CDR3 protein: ASSFGPYNEQF

J gene: TRBJ2-5
V gene: TRBV5-4
CDR3 protein: ASSRPSGEETQY

J gene: TRBJ2-7
V gene: TRBV7-8
CDR3 protein: ASSPQALAFYSYEQY

J gene: TRBJ2-3
V gene: TRBV27
CDR3 protein: ASSSSGSLPDTQY